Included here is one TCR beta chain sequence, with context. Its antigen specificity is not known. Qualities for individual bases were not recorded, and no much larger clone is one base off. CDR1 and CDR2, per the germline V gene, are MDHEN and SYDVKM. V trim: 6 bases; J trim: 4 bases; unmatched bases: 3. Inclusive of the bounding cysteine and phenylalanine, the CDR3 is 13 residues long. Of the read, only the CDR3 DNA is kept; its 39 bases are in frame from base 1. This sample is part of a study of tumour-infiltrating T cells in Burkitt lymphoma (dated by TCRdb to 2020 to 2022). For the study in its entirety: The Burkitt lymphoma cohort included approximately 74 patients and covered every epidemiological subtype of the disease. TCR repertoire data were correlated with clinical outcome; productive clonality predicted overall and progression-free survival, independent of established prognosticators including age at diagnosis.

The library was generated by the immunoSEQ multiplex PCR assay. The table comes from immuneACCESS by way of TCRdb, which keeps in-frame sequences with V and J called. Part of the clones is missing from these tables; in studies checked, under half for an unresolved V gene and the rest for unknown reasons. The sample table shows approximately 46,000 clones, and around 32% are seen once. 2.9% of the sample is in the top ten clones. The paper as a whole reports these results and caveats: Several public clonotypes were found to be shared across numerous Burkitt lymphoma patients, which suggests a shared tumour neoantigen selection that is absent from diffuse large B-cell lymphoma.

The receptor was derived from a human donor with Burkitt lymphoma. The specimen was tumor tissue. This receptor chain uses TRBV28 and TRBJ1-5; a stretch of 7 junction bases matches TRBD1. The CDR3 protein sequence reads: CASRQGQNQPQHF. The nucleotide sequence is TGTGCCAGCAGACAGGGACAGAATCAGCCCCAGCATTTT.